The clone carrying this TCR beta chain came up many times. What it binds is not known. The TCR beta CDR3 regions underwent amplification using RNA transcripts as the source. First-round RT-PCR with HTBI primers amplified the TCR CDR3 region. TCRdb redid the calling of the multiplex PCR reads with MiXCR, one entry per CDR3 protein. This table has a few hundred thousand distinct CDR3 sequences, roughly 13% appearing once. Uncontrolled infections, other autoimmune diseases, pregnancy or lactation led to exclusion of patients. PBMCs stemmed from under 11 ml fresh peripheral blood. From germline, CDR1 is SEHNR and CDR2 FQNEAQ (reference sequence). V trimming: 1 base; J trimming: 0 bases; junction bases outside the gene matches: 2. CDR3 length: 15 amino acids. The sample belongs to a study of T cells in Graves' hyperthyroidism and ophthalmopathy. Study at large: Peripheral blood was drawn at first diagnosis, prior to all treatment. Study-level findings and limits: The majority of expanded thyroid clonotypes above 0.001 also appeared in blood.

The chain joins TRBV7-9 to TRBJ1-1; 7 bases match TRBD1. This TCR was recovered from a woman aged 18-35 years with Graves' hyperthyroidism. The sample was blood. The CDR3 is CASSLVGQVNTEAFF. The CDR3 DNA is TGTGCCAGCAGCTTAGTAGGACAGGTGAACACTGAAGCTTTCTTT. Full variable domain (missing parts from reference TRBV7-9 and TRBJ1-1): DTGVSQNPRHKITKRGQNVTFRCDPISEHNRLYWYRQTLGQGPEFLTYFQNEAQLEKSRLLSDRFSAERPKGSFSTLEIQRTEQGDSAMYLCASSLVGQVNTEAFFGQGTRLTVV.